The next 2 T cell receptor beta chains were all read from a single sample in a study of T cell repertoires in ileal Crohn's disease. This sample's time point: neoterminal ileum biopsy at postoperative endoscopy, about 6 months after surgery. Sequencing was performed with immunoSEQ multiplex PCR; in TCRdb, only in-frame clones are kept and a portion is missing. This sample yields roughly 62,000 clones, of which about 88% are seen a single time; approximately 2% belongs to the top ten. The sample consisted of ileal tissue. These TCRs come from an adult with Crohn's disease.

The chain has TRBV2 and TRBJ2-1; 10 bases are shared with TRBD2. The CDR3 runs 16 residues. Germline V gene sequence: CDR1 SNHLY, CDR2 FYNNEI. Trimming cost V 6 bases and J 0 bases; bases outside gene matches: 5. CDR3 region: CASRLAGSSSYNEQFF. The CDR3 DNA is TGTGCCAGCAGACTAGCGGGATCGAGCTCCTACAATGAGCAGTTCTTC.

J is TRBJ1-2 and V is TRBV28, with unresolved D. CDR1 is MDHEN, CDR2 SYDVKM, per germline. The CDR3 is 14 residues long. Trimming cost V 6 bases and J 3 bases, with 14 bases left between them. CDR3 DNA sequence: TGTGCCAGCAGCCCCATCGGGAGGGACTATGGCTACACCTTC. This encodes CASSPIGRDYGYTF.